What follows are 14 T cell receptor beta chains derived from one specimen sequenced in a study of cytomegalovirus exposure and HLA in healthy donors. The PCR employed 60 Vbeta primers together with 13 Jbeta primers. The repertoire was sequenced with immunoSEQ multiplex PCR; TCRdb's copy has only in-frame clones and lacks some. The sample records 150,000 or so clones, roughly 80% being singletons. The sample consisted of PBMCs. These receptors were obtained from a man aged 40-49 years in good health and CMV-seropositive.

The chain is built from TRBV4-1 and TRBJ1-1; D gene ambiguous. Looked up from germline, CDR1 is MGHRA and CDR2 is YSYEKL. The V and J ends lost 2 bases and 3 bases respectively, with 7 bases between them. CDR3 size: 13 residues. DNA of the CDR3: TGCGCCAGCAGCCAAAAGTCGGACACTGAAGCTTTCTTT. Its protein product is CASSQKSDTEAFF.

This clone was detected once. V usage is TRBV27 and J usage is TRBJ2-6; D remains unclear. V shed 0 bases and J shed 1 base, with 7 bases lying between them. The CDR3 length is 16 residues. Germline V CDR1 and CDR2: MNHEY, SMNVEV (reference sequence). The CDR3 loop is CASSLSGRSGANVLTF. In DNA, the CDR3 is TGTGCCAGCAGTTTATCAGGCAGGTCTGGGGCCAACGTCCTGACTTTC.

The chain has TRBV7-9 and TRBJ2-3; 7 nucleotides agree with TRBD1. With V trimmed by 5 bases and J by 3 bases, 5 bases remained unmatched. CDR1 and CDR2 (germline): SEHNR, FQNEAQ (reference sequence). The CDR3 extends over 14 amino acids. The CDR3 DNA is TGTGCCAGCAGCATACAGGGGCGGACAGATACGCAGTATTTT. Translating gives CASSIQGRTDTQYF.

This clone has only a few counts. This rearrangement joins TRBV29-1 to TRBJ1-5; tentative D call: TRBD1 (6 bases). In germline, CDR1 is SQVTM, CDR2 ANQGSEA. This CDR3 is 13 amino acids long. Trimming took off 6 bases at V and 2 bases at J, with 11 bases between the two ends. Here the CDR3 DNA reads TGCAGCGTCAAAGGGGGGGGCAATCAGCCCCAGCATTTT. It codes for CSVKGGGNQPQHF.

V gene TRBV29-1 combines with J gene TRBJ2-2; D might be TRBD2 (5 bases). The CDR3 is 13 amino acids. V lost 2 bases to trimming and J lost 4 bases, with 8 bases between them. Germline loops: CDR1 SQVTM, CDR2 ANQGSEA. CDR3 coding DNA: TGCAGCGTTGAACCCGGGATCACCGGGGAGCTGTTTTTT. It encodes CSVEPGITGELFF.

The chain links TRBV5-1 to TRBJ2-5, with 7 bases aligning to TRBD2. Trimming at V came to 2 bases and at J to 11 bases, leaving 15 bases not matched to a gene. Per germline, CDR1 SGHRS and CDR2 YFSETQ. The CDR3 runs 15 residues. For the CDR3, the DNA is TGCGCCAGCAGCTTAACCGGGACTACCGGGGAGGAGCAGTACTTC. It is translated as CASSLTGTTGEEQYF. The full variable domain, with the rest looked up from reference TRBV5-1 and TRBJ2-5, is KAGVTQTPRYLIKTRGQQVTLSCSPISGHRSVSWYQQTPGQGLQFLFEYFSETQRNKGNFPGRFSGRQFSNSRSEMNVSTLELGDSALYLCASSLTGTTGEEQYFGPGTRLLVL.

The V gene is TRBV2, the J gene TRBJ2-5, with 11 nucleotides matching TRBD1. This CDR3 spans 14 amino acids. CDR1 and CDR2 (germline): SNHLY, FYNNEI. Trimming at V came to 4 bases and at J to 4 bases, leaving 2 bases not matched to a gene. CDR3 coding DNA: TGTGCCAGCAGTGTGGACAGGGGGCCAGAGACCCAGTACTTC. This sequence encodes CASSVDRGPETQYF.

The chain recombines TRBV5-6 with TRBJ1-4; TRBD1 might be the D (6 bases). V lost 4 bases to trimming and J lost 5 bases, with 15 bases between them. This CDR3 spans 15 amino acids. Germline-derived CDR1 and CDR2 are SGHDT and YYEEEE. CDR3 DNA: TGTGCCAGCAGCCTGTACAGGGCGTCAAATGAAAAACTGTTTTTT. Its translation: CASSLYRASNEKLFF.

The table lists this clone with a few counts. Relative to the germline gene, one junction end is altered; a read error may explain this. The CDR3 nucleotides read TGTGCCAGCAGTATACGTATGAGCGGGGACACAGGTACGCAGTATTTT. Amino acids: CASSIRMSGDTGTQYF. The genes are TRBV27 and TRBJ2-3; maybe TRBD2 (7 bases). CDR1 and CDR2 from the germline V gene are MNHEY and SMNVEV (reference sequence). There are 16 residues in the CDR3.

This chain uses TRBV10-3 with TRBJ2-2, with 7 bases fitting TRBD2. Germline CDR1 is ENHRY and CDR2 is SYGVKD. The CDR3 extends over 13 amino acids. V trimming: 7 bases; J trimming: 4 bases; junction bases outside the gene matches: 3. CDR3 sequence: CAITGLTTGELFF. The CDR3 nucleotides are TGTGCCATCACGGGACTAACCACCGGGGAGCTGTTTTTT.

This chain links TRBV28 with TRBJ2-1, with D perhaps matching TRBD1 (6 bases). Germline-derived CDR1 and CDR2 are MDHEN and SYDVKM. Trimming took 2 bases from V and 5 from J, leaving 16 bases between them. The CDR3 runs 16 residues. In DNA, the CDR3 is TGTGCCAGCAGTTTAATCGACAGGCTAATAAACAATGAGCAGTTCTTC. Translated: CASSLIDRLINNEQFF.

This chain uses TRBV7-9 with TRBJ2-1; possible D gene TRBD2, 5 bases. The V gene's germline CDR1 is SEHNR and CDR2 FQNEAQ (reference sequence). CDR3 length: 14 residues. The V end was cut by 5 bases, the J end by 2 bases, with 10 bases between. Here the CDR3 DNA reads TGTGCCAGCAGCCTACAGACTACCTACAATGAGCAGTTCTTC. Protein product: CASSLQTTYNEQFF.

The chain links TRBV28 to TRBJ2-7; 8 nucleotides agree with TRBD2. This CDR3 contains 16 residues. Per the germline V gene, CDR1 is MDHEN and CDR2 is SYDVKM. V trimming: 5 bases; J trimming: 0 bases; junction bases outside the gene matches: 9. CDR3 sequence reads: CASSELTSGSSYEQYF. The CDR3 bases are TGTGCCAGCAGTGAACTAACTAGCGGCAGCTCCTACGAGCAGTACTTC.

The V gene is TRBV18, the J gene TRBJ2-5, with D unresolved. The CDR3 has 13 residues. V dropped 6 bases and J dropped 5 bases, with 13 bases sitting between them. Germline V gives CDR1 KGHSH, CDR2 LQKENI. DNA for the CDR3: TGTGCCAGCTCCCCCGCGCGAGTGGAGACCCAGTACTTC. The encoded protein is CASSPARVETQYF.